This TCR beta chain was observed in a study of a mutant IDH1 vaccine in newly diagnosed glioma. In the study overall: There were 62.5% males and around 40% females among treated patients, whose mean age was about 41 years. Prior therapy was radiotherapy, temozolomide, or both; most received both.

Time point meaning: baseline, week 1 (first vaccination visit). The treatment denotes: pre-vaccination baseline after standard-of-care therapy. V was pared by 0 bases and J by 1 base, with 10 bases between. The CDR3 length is 15 residues. Per germline, CDR1 LGHNA and CDR2 YSLEER. Profiling relied on immunoSEQ multiplex PCR, and the TCRdb table lists in-frame clones only, not all of them. In the table there are 45,000 to 70,000 clones, around 92% of which are singletons. Sequencing used PBMCs, obtained from a glioma patient treated with radiotherapy, temozolomide or both. The chain is built from TRBV4-3 and TRBJ2-7; D perhaps matches TRBD1 (6 bases). The origin of this receptor is a man in his fifties or sixties with glioma. The CDR3 protein is CASSQDNQGSYEQYF. The DNA of the CDR3 is TGCGCCAGCAGCCAAGATAATCAGGGGTCCTACGAGCAGTACTTC.